This T cell receptor beta chain was found in a study of shared clonotypes between healthy human individuals. As for the study in general: Per donor, CD8 memory used one plate, CD8 naive used two, CD4 memory used three and CD4 naive used three. Regarding the study as a whole: A generally larger estimated richness was seen in naive subsets than in memory subsets. The naive CD4 repertoires of several donors were compared, and around 5% of clonotypes were shared.

A remark on this clone: Its antigen is unknown.

Using immunoSEQ multiplex PCR, the repertoire was profiled, and TCRdb retains in-frame clones only, with some absent. This sample has roughly 700,000 clones, with 74% found just once. V lost 4 bases and J lost 6, with 18 bases in between. Looked up from germline, CDR1 is SEHNR and CDR2 is FQNEAQ (reference sequence). The CDR3 spans 15 residues. Sequencing used memory CD4+ T cells sorted from blood. Subset of the sample: CD45RA-negative fraction. The chain couples TRBV7-9 to TRBJ1-2; maybe TRBD1 (5 bases). The receptor's source is a woman under 40 in good health. The CDR3 DNA reads TGTGCCAGCAGCTCCACGGGACTGGGGTTAAATGGCTACACCTTC. Protein product: CASSSTGLGLNGYTF.